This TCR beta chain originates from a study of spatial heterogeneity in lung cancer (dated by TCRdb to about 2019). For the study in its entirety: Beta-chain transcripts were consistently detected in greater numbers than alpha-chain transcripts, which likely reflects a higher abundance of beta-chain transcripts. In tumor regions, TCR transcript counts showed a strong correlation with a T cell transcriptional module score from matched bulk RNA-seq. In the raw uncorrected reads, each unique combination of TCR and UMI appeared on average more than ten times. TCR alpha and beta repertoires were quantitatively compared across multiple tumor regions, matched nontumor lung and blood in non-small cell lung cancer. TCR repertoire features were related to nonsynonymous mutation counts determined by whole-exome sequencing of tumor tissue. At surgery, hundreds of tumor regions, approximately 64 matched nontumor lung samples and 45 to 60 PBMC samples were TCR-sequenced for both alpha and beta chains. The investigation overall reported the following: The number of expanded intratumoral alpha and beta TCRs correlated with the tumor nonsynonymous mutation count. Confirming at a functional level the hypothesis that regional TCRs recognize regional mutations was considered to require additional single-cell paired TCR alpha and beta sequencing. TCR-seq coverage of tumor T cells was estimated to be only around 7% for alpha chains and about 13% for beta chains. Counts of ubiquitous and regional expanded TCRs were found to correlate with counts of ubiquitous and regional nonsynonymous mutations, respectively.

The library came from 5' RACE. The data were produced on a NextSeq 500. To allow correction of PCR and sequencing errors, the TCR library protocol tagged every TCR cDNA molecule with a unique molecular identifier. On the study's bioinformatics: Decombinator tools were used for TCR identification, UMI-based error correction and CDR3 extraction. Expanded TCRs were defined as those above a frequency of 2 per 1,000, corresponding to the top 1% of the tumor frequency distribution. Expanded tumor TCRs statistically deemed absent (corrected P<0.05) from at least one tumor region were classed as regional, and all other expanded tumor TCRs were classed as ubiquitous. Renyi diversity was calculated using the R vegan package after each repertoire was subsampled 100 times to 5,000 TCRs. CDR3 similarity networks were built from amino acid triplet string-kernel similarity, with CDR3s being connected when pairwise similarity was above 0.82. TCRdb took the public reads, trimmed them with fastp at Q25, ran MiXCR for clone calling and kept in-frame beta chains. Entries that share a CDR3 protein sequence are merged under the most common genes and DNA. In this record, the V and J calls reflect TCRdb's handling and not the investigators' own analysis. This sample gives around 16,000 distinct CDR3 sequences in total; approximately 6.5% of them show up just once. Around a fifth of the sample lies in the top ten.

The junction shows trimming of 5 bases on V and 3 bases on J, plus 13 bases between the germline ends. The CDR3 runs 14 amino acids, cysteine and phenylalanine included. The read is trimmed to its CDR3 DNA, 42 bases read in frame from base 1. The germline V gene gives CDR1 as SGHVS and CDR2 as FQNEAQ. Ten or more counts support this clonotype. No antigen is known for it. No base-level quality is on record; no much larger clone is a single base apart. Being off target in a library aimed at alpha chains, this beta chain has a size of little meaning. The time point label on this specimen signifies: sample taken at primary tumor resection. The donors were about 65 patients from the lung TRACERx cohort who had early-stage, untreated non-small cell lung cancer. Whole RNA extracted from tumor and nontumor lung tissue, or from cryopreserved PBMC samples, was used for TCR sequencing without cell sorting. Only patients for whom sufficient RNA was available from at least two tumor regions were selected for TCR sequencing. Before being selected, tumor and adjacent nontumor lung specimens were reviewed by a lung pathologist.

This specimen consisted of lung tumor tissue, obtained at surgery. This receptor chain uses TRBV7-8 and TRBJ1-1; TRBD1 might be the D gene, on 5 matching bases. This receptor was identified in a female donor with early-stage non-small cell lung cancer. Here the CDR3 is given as CASSLSRDDTEAFF. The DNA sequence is TGTGCCAGCAGCCTATCCCGGGACGACACTGAAGCTTTCTTT. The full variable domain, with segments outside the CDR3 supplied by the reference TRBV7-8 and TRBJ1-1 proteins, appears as GAGVSQSPRYKVAKRGQDVALRCDPISGHVSLFWYQQALGQGPEFLTYFQNEAQLDKSGLPSDRFFAERPEGSVSTLKIQRTQQEDSAVYLCASSLSRDDTEAFFGQGTRLTVV.